The next 23 T cell receptor beta chains were all read from a single sample in a study of regulatory T cells in long-lasting Graves disease. Construction of TCR beta libraries relied on iRepertoire HTBI primers and on Arm-PCR targeting CDR3 regions. TCRdb recomputed calls from the multiplex PCR reads with MiXCR, one row per CDR3 protein. This sample has about 470,000 distinct CDR3 sequences, with around 15% found just once. Stated time point: newly diagnosed GD, antithyroid drugs for less than 3 months. The TCR library was prepared using RNA isolated from PBMCs. This same sample was also taken into another study, of T cells in Graves' hyperthyroidism and ophthalmopathy.

The input for sequencing was peripheral blood mononuclear cells (PBMCs), taken at new diagnosis, from a patient treated with antithyroid drugs. These receptors originate from a man aged 35 to 55 with Graves disease.

The chain links TRBV28 to TRBJ1-2; TRBD1 matches 10 bases. The CDR3 runs to 13 residues. Per the germline V gene, CDR1 is MDHEN and CDR2 is SYDVKM. The trim removed 4 bases at V and 8 bases at J, leaving 4 bases unmatched. In DNA, the CDR3 is TGTGCCAGCAGTTCGACAGGGGGCAGGGGCTACACCTTC. It specifies CASSSTGGRGYTF.

The CDR3 nucleotides read TGTGCCAGCAGCGTGGGGGAGGGTTCCCCCGGGTTATACAATGAGCAGTTCTTC. Its protein is CASSVGEGSPGLYNEQFF. V usage is TRBV9 and J usage is TRBJ2-1; TRBD2 agrees at 7 bases. The germline V gene has CDR1 SGDLS and CDR2 YYNGEE. The trim removed 2 bases at V and 4 bases at J, leaving 15 bases unmatched. The CDR3 length is 18 residues.

This clonotype was recorded at least ten times. The rearrangement uses TRBV28 and TRBJ2-1, with D unresolved. The ends were cut back, 6 bases at V and 5 bases at J, with 11 bases in the middle. The CDR3 spans 13 residues. Germline V gives CDR1 MDHEN, CDR2 SYDVKM. Written as DNA, the CDR3 is TGTGCCAGCAGCCATAGGGAACACAATGAGCAGTTCTTC. As protein: CASSHREHNEQFF. The variable domain in full, completed from reference TRBV28 and TRBJ2-1, reads DVKVTQSSRYLVKRTGEKVFLECVQDMDHENMFWYRQDPGLGLRLIYFSYDVKMKEKGDIPEGYSVSREKKERFSLILESASTNQTSMYLCASSHREHNEQFFGPGTRLTVL.

Many counts were recorded for this clonotype. The chain recombines TRBV28 with TRBJ2-3, with 11 positions matching TRBD2. Germline V gives CDR1 MDHEN, CDR2 SYDVKM. There are 18 residues in the CDR3. V lost 5 bases and J lost 0; bases outside the gene matches: 10. CDR3 loop: CASSLKLRTSGSTDTQYF. The DNA for the CDR3 is TGTGCCAGCAGTCTTAAGCTCCGGACTAGCGGGAGCACAGATACGCAGTATTTT.

The chain is built from TRBV28 and TRBJ2-2, with D perhaps TRBD2 (6 bases). CDR3 length equals 13 residues. Germline CDR1 reads MDHEN; CDR2 reads SYDVKM. Trimming took off 7 bases at V and 4 bases at J, with 10 bases between the two ends. This chain's CDR3 is CASIRESTGELFF. The CDR3 DNA reads TGTGCCAGCATCCGGGAGTCCACCGGGGAGCTGTTTTTT.

The gene calls are TRBV20-1 and TRBJ1-5; 8 bases are shared with TRBD1. Germline CDR1 reads DFQATT; CDR2 reads SNEGSKA (reference sequence). The CDR3 is made up of 15 amino acids. Trimming took 3 bases from V and 3 from J; bases not matched to a gene: 7. The CDR3 spells CSASLGTGNNQPQHF. The CDR3 DNA reads as TGCAGTGCTAGCCTCGGGACAGGCAACAATCAGCCCCAGCATTTT.

The sample holds many counts of this clonotype. The chain recombines TRBV2 with TRBJ2-5; 8 bases are shared with TRBD2. J lost 3 bases, V lost 6 bases, and 12 bases had no gene match. Germline CDR1 and CDR2: SNHLY and FYNNEI. The CDR3 spans 16 residues. CDR3 bases: TGTGCCAGCAGCATGGCGGGGGGCTATTGGAAAGAGACCCAGTACTTC. Its translation is CASSMAGGYWKETQYF.

This clonotype was counted ten times or more. The V and J genes are TRBV5-6 and TRBJ2-5, with 9 positions matching TRBD1. CDR1 is SGHDT and CDR2 is YYEEEE in the germline V gene. J lost 1 base, V lost 6 bases, and 7 bases had no gene match. CDR3 length: 15 residues. The CDR3 bases are TGTGCCAGCAAGGGACAGGGTGGAACCCAAGAGACCCAGTACTTC. Translation: CASKGQGGTQETQYF.

The V call is TRBV6-5, the J call TRBJ1-3, with D uncertain. Germline V gene sequence: CDR1 MNHEY, CDR2 SVGAGI. This CDR3 spans 15 amino acids. Trimming cost V 4 bases and J 0 bases, with 10 bases left between them. The CDR3 DNA follows: TGTGCCAGCAGTTCCACAGCTAACTCTGGAAACACCATATATTTT. Translation: CASSSTANSGNTIYF.

This clonotype was counted only a few times. The V gene is TRBV5-5, the J gene TRBJ2-7; D possibly corresponds to TRBD2 (5 bases). The CDR3 contains 13 residues. V shed 0 bases and J shed 7 bases, with 11 bases lying between them. Per germline, CDR1 SGHKS and CDR2 YYEKEE (reference sequence). CDR3 loop: CASSLGHRGEQYF. CDR3 DNA sequence: TGTGCCAGCAGCTTGGGCCATCGGGGAGAGCAGTACTTC.

This clonotype was seen many times. The rearrangement links TRBV28 to TRBJ1-2; 7 bases map to TRBD1. V dropped 2 bases and J dropped 7; count of bases not matched to a gene: 4. Looked up from germline, CDR1 is MDHEN and CDR2 is SYDVKM. The CDR3 consists of 13 residues. Here the CDR3 reads CASSLPQGGGYTF. The CDR3 nucleotides read TGTGCCAGCAGTTTACCCCAGGGGGGTGGCTACACCTTC.

This clonotype was counted many times. The chain couples TRBV9 to TRBJ2-7; no definite D call. The germline V and J ends were trimmed by 3 bases and 5 bases, with 12 bases remaining between them. The CDR3 extends over 13 amino acids. From germline, CDR1 is SGDLS and CDR2 YYNGEE. The CDR3 nucleotides read TGTGCCAGCAGCGACGGACCGCTGGACGAGCAGTACTTC. Translated, it gives CASSDGPLDEQYF. The variable domain in full, with the rest retrieved from reference TRBV9 and TRBJ2-7, is DSGVTQTPKHLITATGQRVTLRCSPRSGDLSVYWYQQSLDQGLQFLIQYYNGEERAKGNILERFSAQQFPDLHSELNLSSLELGDSALYFCASSDGPLDEQYFGPGTRLTVT.

The chain employs TRBV28 and TRBJ1-1; D remains ambiguous. The V and J ends lost 6 bases and 3 bases respectively, with 14 bases between them. CDR1 and CDR2 from the germline V gene are MDHEN and SYDVKM. This CDR3 contains 14 residues. The CDR3 is CASSRTQAYTEAFF. CDR3 DNA: TGTGCCAGCAGCCGCACTCAAGCTTACACTGAAGCTTTCTTT.

This clonotype was recorded many times. The gene calls are TRBV29-1 and TRBJ2-3, with 7 bases identical to TRBD2. The V gene end was trimmed by 2 bases and the J gene end by 2 bases; junction bases not matched to a gene: 7. Germline loops: CDR1 SQVTM, CDR2 ANQGSEA. This CDR3 has 15 residues. In nucleotides, the CDR3 is TGCAGCGTTGAACGGCGGGAGTGGAACACAGATACGCAGTATTTT. Its translation: CSVERREWNTDTQYF.

The count of this clonotype is one. A much larger clone sits a single nucleotide away, making a read error possible. This chain joins TRBV12-3 or TRBV12-4 and TRBJ2-1; weak D call: TRBD2 (6 bases). Trimming took off 0 bases at V and 10 bases at J, with 31 bases between the two ends. This CDR3 region has 20 residues. The CDR3 loop reads CASSLARGSPQDYPRDEQFF. The CDR3 DNA sequence: TGTGCCAGCAGTTTAGCCCGGGGGTCCCCCCAAGACTACCCGAGGGACGAGCAGTTCTTC.

The chain employs TRBV27 and TRBJ1-1; maybe TRBD1 (5 bases). The CDR3 extends over 12 amino acids. From germline, CDR1 is MNHEY and CDR2 SMNVEV (reference sequence). V shed 6 bases and J shed 10 bases, with 15 bases lying between them. CDR3 protein: CASSPEGRAAFF. CDR3 DNA sequence: TGTGCCAGCAGCCCAGAGGGGAGGGCAGCTTTCTTT.

In its sample, this clonotype was seen a few times. The rearrangement joins TRBV28 to TRBJ2-7; 7 bases are shared with TRBD2. There are 15 residues in the CDR3. J was trimmed by 7 bases and V by 7 bases; bases with no gene match: 16. CDR1 is MDHEN, CDR2 SYDVKM, per germline. This CDR3 reads CASNSPRPAGREQYF. The CDR3 DNA is TGTGCCAGCAACTCCCCTCGGCCAGCGGGACGGGAGCAGTACTTC.

The chain has TRBV29-1 and TRBJ2-1; perhaps TRBD2 as D (6 bases). Germline V gives CDR1 SQVTM, CDR2 ANQGSEA. V dropped 7 bases and J dropped 2 bases, with 15 bases sitting between them. This CDR3 has 14 residues. The CDR3, as DNA: TGCAGCGCTATCCGGGAGCCGACCTACAATGAGCAGTTCTTC. It yields the protein CSAIREPTYNEQFF.

At least ten counts were recorded for this clonotype. The chain is built from TRBV20-1 and TRBJ2-3; a weak D match, TRBD2 (6 bases). This CDR3 region has 13 residues. Trimming took 3 bases from V and 6 from J, leaving 13 bases between them. Germline values: CDR1 DFQATT, CDR2 SNEGSKA (reference sequence). The CDR3 DNA follows: TGCAGTGCTAGCGCGGGAACCTACGATACGCAGTATTTT. Protein product: CSASAGTYDTQYF.

This clonotype was counted many times. V and J are TRBV18 and TRBJ2-5; 8 bases line up with TRBD2. The CDR3 loop spans 16 amino acids. Germline trimming cut 2 bases from V and 5 bases from J; bases unmatched to any gene: 10. Germline CDR1 is KGHSH and CDR2 is LQKENI. The CDR3 sequence: CASSPVTSGSGETQYF. The CDR3 DNA reads TGTGCCAGCTCACCAGTCACCAGCGGGAGTGGCGAGACCCAGTACTTC.

V usage is TRBV20-1 and J usage is TRBJ2-5; the match to TRBD2 covers 8 bases. Per the germline V gene, CDR1 is DFQATT and CDR2 is SNEGSKA (reference sequence). The CDR3 runs 13 residues. The ends lost 6 bases at V and 0 bases at J; junction bases unmatched: 3. CDR3 DNA sequence: TGCAGTGCCGAACTAGCGGACCAAGAGACCCAGTACTTC. The encoded protein is CSAELADQETQYF.

This clonotype has a count of ten or more. The gene calls are TRBV3-1 and TRBJ1-5; 10 nucleotides line up with TRBD1. The CDR3 totals 15 residues. Trimming removed 2 bases from V and 4 bases from J; junction bases left unmatched: 2. Germline V CDR1 and CDR2: LGHDT, YNNKEL (reference sequence). CDR3 protein: CASSQSGQGNQPQHF. In nucleotides, the CDR3 is TGTGCCAGCAGCCAATCGGGACAGGGGAATCAGCCCCAGCATTTT.

This clonotype was found a few times. The chain recombines TRBV10-2 with TRBJ2-7; no clear D. The length of the CDR3 is 13 residues. The germline gives CDR1 WSHSY, CDR2 SAAADI. Trimming removed 3 bases at V and 2 bases at J, with 8 bases between. CDR3 nucleotides: TGCGCCAGCAGTGATTGGCTCACCTACGAGCAGTACTTC. Protein product: CASSDWLTYEQYF.